A selection of T cell receptor beta chains follows, all from one sample in a study of vaccination and CD4 T cells after COVID-19. The antigens of these receptors remain unknown. TCRdb redid the calling of the PCR reads with MiXCR, one entry per CDR3 protein. Counted here are 20,000 to 25,000 distinct CDR3 sequences, less than 40% occurring once; the ten biggest clones make up approximately 3%. Here the sequenced sample was CD4+ T cells from blood, cultured in vitro, taken about 7 months after SARS-CoV-2 vaccination. The origin of the receptors is a human donor who had recovered from COVID-19. The CDR3 runs from the conserved cysteine through the conserved F or W. The D gene is left open where the match is weak. Not all rows give a size; the values are once, few, many and, for expanded clones, a class.

>TRBV18|.|.|TRBJ1-6
TGTGCCAGCTCACCACCACCCGGGAGGAATTCACCCCTCCACTTT
CASSPPPGRNSPLHF
>TRBV4-2|.|few|TRBJ2-7
TGTGCCAGCAGCCAAGACGATAGCGGAGGCTCCTACGAGCAGTACTTC
CASSQDDSGGSYEQYF
>TRBV29-1|.|.|TRBJ1-2
TGCAGCGCCAGACAGGAATCGTTCTATGGCTACACCTTC
CSARQESFYGYTF
>TRBV29-1|.|.|TRBJ2-1
TGCAGCGTTGTACTAGTCAGGAATGAGCAGTTCTTC
CSVVLVRNEQFF
>TRBV7-9|TRBD1|.|TRBJ2-1
TGTGCCAGCAGCCGACCAGGGACAGGGGTAGGGAATGAGCAGTTCTTC
CASSRPGTGVGNEQFF
>TRBV6-4|.|few|TRBJ2-5
TGTGCCAGCACGTCGGAGGGGGAGACCCAGTACTTC
CASTSEGETQYF
>TRBV7-2|.|few|TRBJ2-3
TGTGCCAGCAGCTTAGTGGGCGGCGACACAGATACGCAGTATTTT
CASSLVGGDTDTQYF
>TRBV7-9|.|few|TRBJ1-1
TGTGCCAGCAGCTCTCAGGACACTGAAGCTTTCTTT
CASSSQDTEAFF
>TRBV21-1|.|.|TRBJ2-1
TGTGCCAGCAGCAGGCGGGACAGATACAATGAGCAGTTCTTC
CASSRRDRYNEQFF
>TRBV7-2|.|.|TRBJ2-7
TGTGCCAGCAGCTTAGGCCCGATCTTCTACGAGCAGTACTTC
CASSLGPIFYEQYF
>TRBV28|TRBD1|.|TRBJ1-1
TGTGCCAGCAGTTCTCGACAGGGTAAGACTGAAGCTTTCTTT
CASSSRQGKTEAFF
>TRBV28|.|few|TRBJ1-5
TGTGCCAGCAGTTTGACTAGCAATCAGCCCCAGCATTTT
CASSLTSNQPQHF
>TRBV28|.|.|TRBJ2-5
TGTGCCAGCACCTCCCGGGTAGATTTGGAGACCCAGTACTTC
CASTSRVDLETQYF
>TRBV7-8|.|large|TRBJ1-5
TGTGCCAGCAGCTTGGGGGGAAGTCCATACAATCAGCCCCAGCATTTT
CASSLGGSPYNQPQHF
>TRBV27|.|.|TRBJ2-5
TGTGCCAGCAGTCCTTCTAAGAAAACGACACAAGAGACCCAGTACTTC
CASSPSKKTTQETQYF
>TRBV2|.|.|TRBJ1-5
TGTGCCAGCAGTCCTAGGTGGTCCGGCAATCAGCCCCAGCATTTT
CASSPRWSGNQPQHF
>TRBV4-1|.|.|TRBJ2-7
TGCGCCAGCAGCCAAGGGGAGTTTGGGGGTCTGAGCGAGCAGTACTTC
CASSQGEFGGLSEQYF
>TRBV18|TRBD2|.|TRBJ2-5
TGTGCCAGCTCACGACTAGCGGGAGGGGAGACCCAGTACTTC
CASSRLAGGETQYF
>TRBV19|.|.|TRBJ2-6
TGTGCCAGTAGTATAGGAGGGGTAGTCCTGACTTTC
CASSIGGVVLTF
>TRBV20-1|.|.|TRBJ2-7
TGCAGTGCTATCCGGCCGGGACAATCAATCCGCTCCTACGAGCAGTACTTC
CSAIRPGQSIRSYEQYF
>TRBV7-9|TRBD2|few|TRBJ2-1
TGTGCCAGCAGCCTCCGACTAGCGGTGAGCTCCTACAATGAGCAGTTCTTC
CASSLRLAVSSYNEQFF
>TRBV20-1|.|.|TRBJ2-7
TGCAGTGCTAGACCCTCTAGGGGGGCCTACGAGCAGTACTTC
CSARPSRGAYEQYF
>TRBV20-1|.|.|TRBJ2-5
TGCAGTGCTGGACTTAGCGAGACCCAGTACTTC
CSAGLSETQYF
>TRBV29-1|.|.|TRBJ2-2
TGCAGCGTAGGACTTAACACCGGGGAGCTGTTTTTT
CSVGLNTGELFF
>TRBV10-3|TRBD2|few|TRBJ2-7
TGTGCCATCAGCCGGGGGGATGAATACGAGCAGTACTTC
CAISRGDEYEQYF
>TRBV6-1|TRBD2|few|TRBJ2-7
TGTGCCAGCATGAGCGGGAGTTTATACGAGCAGTACTTC
CASMSGSLYEQYF
>TRBV7-8|TRBD1|few|TRBJ1-6
TGTGCCAGCAGCCCCCGGGACAGGGATAATTCACCCCTCCACTTT
CASSPRDRDNSPLHF
>TRBV6-2/TRBV6-3|.|few|TRBJ2-7
TGTGCCAGCAGTCCCGGGCGAAACGAGCAGTACTTC
CASSPGRNEQYF
>TRBV20-1|TRBD2|.|TRBJ2-3
TGCAGTGCTACTAGCGGGAGTGGTGTAGATACGCAGTATTTT
CSATSGSGVDTQYF
>TRBV25-1|.|few|TRBJ1-5
TGTGCCAGCAGTCACTCCGATAGCAATCAGCCCCAGCATTTT
CASSHSDSNQPQHF
>TRBV5-1|TRBD1|.|TRBJ1-2
TGCGCCAGCAGCTTGACAGGGGGTAACTATGGCTACACCTTC
CASSLTGGNYGYTF
>TRBV15|TRBD1|few|TRBJ2-2
TGTGCCACCAGCAGAGATCGGTGGACAGGGGGCAACGGGAGGGACACCGGGGAGCTGTTTTTT
CATSRDRWTGGNGRDTGELFF
>TRBV7-2|.|few|TRBJ2-7
TGTGCCAGCAGCTTAGGGCAAGCGGGCTCCTTCTACGAGCAGTACTTC
CASSLGQAGSFYEQYF
>TRBV7-8|TRBD2|.|TRBJ2-7
TGTGCCAGCAGCCCGGCGGCGGGGGGTTGGTCCTACGAGCAGTACTTC
CASSPAAGGWSYEQYF
>TRBV5-1|.|.|TRBJ1-2
TGCGCCAGCAGCGCCGTCACGGCTAACTATGGCTACACCTTC
CASSAVTANYGYTF
>TRBV20-1|.|.|TRBJ1-3
TGCAGTGCTGGGTCCATCTCTGGAAACACCATATATTTT
CSAGSISGNTIYF
>TRBV7-9|TRBD1|.|TRBJ1-3
TGTGCCAGCACCGAAGACAGGGGAGACTCTGGAAACACCATATATTTT
CASTEDRGDSGNTIYF
>TRBV20-1|.|few|TRBJ1-1
TGCAGTGTTCCGGGACACATAAACCCCACTGAAGCTTTCTTT
CSVPGHINPTEAFF
>TRBV18|.|.|TRBJ2-5
TGTGCCAGCTCACCGGTTCGGGGCGGTCCCCAGTACTTC
CASSPVRGGPQYF
>TRBV6-1|.|.|TRBJ1-5
TGTGCCAGCAGTGAGAAGGGGAAGGGAAGCAATCAGCCCCAGCATTTT
CASSEKGKGSNQPQHF
>TRBV19|.|.|TRBJ1-6
TGTGCCAGTACTCGGGACCCTGGTAATTCACCCCTCCACTTT
CASTRDPGNSPLHF
>TRBV6-5|.|few|TRBJ1-6
TGTGCCAGCAGTTACTATTCAGGGTTTGGGAGTGGGTCACCCCTCCACTTT
CASSYYSGFGSGSPLHF
>TRBV7-9|.|.|TRBJ2-3
TGTGCCAGCAGCTTAGTCCCGGGGCCAGATACGCAGTATTTT
CASSLVPGPDTQYF
>TRBV6-2/TRBV6-3|.|.|TRBJ2-1
TGTGCCAGCAGCACGGGCAGTCGTGGTGAGCAGTTCTTC
CASSTGSRGEQFF
>TRBV7-9|TRBD1|few|TRBJ1-5
TGTGCCAGCAGCCCCACAGGGGGGGGTAATCAGCCCCAGCATTTT
CASSPTGGGNQPQHF
>TRBV7-9|.|few|TRBJ2-7
TGTGCCGCCGGGGGATCAGGACTCTACGAGCAGTACTTC
CAAGGSGLYEQYF
>TRBV24-1|TRBD1|few|TRBJ2-7
TGTGCCACCAGTGATCTTGCAGGGGGCGAGCAGTACTTC
CATSDLAGGEQYF
>TRBV6-1|.|.|TRBJ1-2
TGTGCCAGCGGCCCCGGATTATCCTATGGCTACACCTTC
CASGPGLSYGYTF
>TRBV7-2|.|.|TRBJ2-1
TGTGCCAGCAGCCGAGATCTAGCGAGTGTCAATGAGCAGTTCTTC
CASSRDLASVNEQFF
>TRBV28|TRBD2|few|TRBJ2-7
TGTGCCAGCAGTTCTAGCGGGAAGCACTACGAGCAGTACTTC
CASSSSGKHYEQYF
>TRBV20-1|.|.|TRBJ1-1
TGCAGTGCTATAGGGGGCACTGAAGCTTTCTTT
CSAIGGTEAFF
>TRBV7-9|.|few|TRBJ1-5
TGTGCCAGCAGCCAGACGGGTCAGCCCCAGCATTTT
CASSQTGQPQHF
>TRBV29-1|TRBD1|.|TRBJ1-1
TGCAGCGTCGAGTGGCAGGGGGAGGCGAACACTGAAGCTTTCTTT
CSVEWQGEANTEAFF
>TRBV20-1|.|.|TRBJ2-6
TGCAGTGCTAGATGGACTGAGGGGGCCAACGTCCTGACTTTC
CSARWTEGANVLTF
>TRBV6-5|TRBD1|.|TRBJ1-2
TGTGCCAGCAGTTGGGGACAGGGGGCGATCAACTATGGCTACACCTTC
CASSWGQGAINYGYTF
>TRBV6-1|TRBD2|.|TRBJ2-7
TGTGCCAGCAGTGACTGGGCTAGCGGGAGCCCTTACGAGCAGTACTTC
CASSDWASGSPYEQYF